This T cell receptor (beta chain) was obtained from a study of cytomegalovirus exposure and HLA in healthy donors. About the research overall: The 120 validation repertoires, a later analysis reported, used the same platform as the 600 to 850 repertoires from the first cohort. Overall study results and limits: Most TCR sequences were uncommon, yet certain public TCRs appeared in many donors. Researchers reported that a few CMV-associated chains were confirmed in vitro as CMV antigen-specific. The classifier reportedly diagnosed cytomegalovirus status with high specificity and sensitivity.

As concerns this clone: Its target is unknown.

Here immunoSEQ multiplex PCR was the method, and the copy in TCRdb shows in-frame clones only, minus some. This sample carries roughly 65,000 clones, over 80% of them seen once, and the ten largest clones take 2.5% to 4%. Trimming took off 2 bases at V and 6 bases at J, with 18 bases between the two ends. The CDR3 totals 16 residues. Germline loops: CDR1 MNHNY, CDR2 SVGAGI (reference sequence). This TCR came from a man aged 18 to 29 in good health and CMV-seronegative. This chain joins TRBV6-6 and TRBJ2-3, with D hard to call. Sequencing was performed on PBMCs. The CDR3 reads CASSYPRLSQLDTQYF. The DNA for the CDR3 is TGTGCCAGCAGTTACCCTAGACTCTCGCAATTGGATACGCAGTATTTT.